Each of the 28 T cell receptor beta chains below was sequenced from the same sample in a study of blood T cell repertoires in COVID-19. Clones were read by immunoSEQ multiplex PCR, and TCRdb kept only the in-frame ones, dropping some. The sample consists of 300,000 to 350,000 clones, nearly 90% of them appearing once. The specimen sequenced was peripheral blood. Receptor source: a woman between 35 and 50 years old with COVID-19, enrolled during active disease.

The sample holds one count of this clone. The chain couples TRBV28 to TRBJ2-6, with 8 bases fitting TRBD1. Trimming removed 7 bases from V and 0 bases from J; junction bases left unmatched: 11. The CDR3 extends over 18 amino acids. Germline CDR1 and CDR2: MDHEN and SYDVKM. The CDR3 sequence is CASTHRQGLSSGANVLTF. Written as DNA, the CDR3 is TGTGCCAGCACCCACCGACAGGGGCTCAGCTCTGGGGCCAACGTCCTGACTTTC.

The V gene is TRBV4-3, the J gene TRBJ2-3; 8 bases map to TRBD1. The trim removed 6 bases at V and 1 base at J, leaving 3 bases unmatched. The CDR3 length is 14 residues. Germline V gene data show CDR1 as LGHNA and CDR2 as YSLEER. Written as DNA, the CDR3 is TGCGCCAGCAGTTGGGGACAGGGCACAGATACGCAGTATTTT. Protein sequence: CASSWGQGTDTQYF.

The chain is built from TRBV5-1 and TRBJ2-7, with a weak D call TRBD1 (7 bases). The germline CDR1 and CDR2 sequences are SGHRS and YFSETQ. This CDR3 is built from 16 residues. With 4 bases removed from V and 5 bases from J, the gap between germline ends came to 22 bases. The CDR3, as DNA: TGCGCCAGCAGCCCCTTCCACGCGGGACAGACGGACGAGCAGTACTTC. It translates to CASSPFHAGQTDEQYF.

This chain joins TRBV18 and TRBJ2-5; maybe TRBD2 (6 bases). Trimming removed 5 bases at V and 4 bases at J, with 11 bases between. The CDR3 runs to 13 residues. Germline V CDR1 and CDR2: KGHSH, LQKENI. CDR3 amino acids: CASSGVAVETQYF. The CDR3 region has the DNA TGTGCCAGCTCAGGCGTAGCGGTAGAGACCCAGTACTTC.

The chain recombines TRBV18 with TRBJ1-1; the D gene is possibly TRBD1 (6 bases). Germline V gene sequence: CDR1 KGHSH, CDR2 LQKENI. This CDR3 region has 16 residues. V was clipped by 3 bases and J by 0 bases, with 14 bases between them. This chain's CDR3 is CASSPTVGQMNTEAFF. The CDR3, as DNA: TGTGCCAGCTCACCTACCGTAGGACAGATGAACACTGAAGCTTTCTTT.

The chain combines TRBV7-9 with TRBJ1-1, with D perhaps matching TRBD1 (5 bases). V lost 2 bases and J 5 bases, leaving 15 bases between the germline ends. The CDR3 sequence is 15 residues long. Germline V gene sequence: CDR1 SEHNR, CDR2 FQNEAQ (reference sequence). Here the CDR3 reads CASSLRAGQITEAFF. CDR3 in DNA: TGTGCCAGCAGCTTAAGGGCAGGGCAAATTACTGAAGCTTTCTTT.

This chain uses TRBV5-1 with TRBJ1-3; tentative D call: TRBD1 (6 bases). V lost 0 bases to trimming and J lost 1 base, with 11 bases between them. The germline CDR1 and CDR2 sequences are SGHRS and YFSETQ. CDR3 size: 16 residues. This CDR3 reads CASSLVATGSGNTIYF. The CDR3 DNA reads TGCGCCAGCAGCTTGGTGGCTACAGGGTCTGGAAACACCATATATTTT.

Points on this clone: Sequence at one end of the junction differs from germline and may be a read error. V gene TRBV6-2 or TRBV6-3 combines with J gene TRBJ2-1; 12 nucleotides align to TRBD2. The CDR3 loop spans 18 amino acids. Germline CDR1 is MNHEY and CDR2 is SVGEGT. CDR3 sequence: CASSPLAGGLLSYNGQFF. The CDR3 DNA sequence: TGTGCCAGCAGTCCACTAGCGGGGGGCTTACTATCCTACAATGGGCAGTTCTTC.

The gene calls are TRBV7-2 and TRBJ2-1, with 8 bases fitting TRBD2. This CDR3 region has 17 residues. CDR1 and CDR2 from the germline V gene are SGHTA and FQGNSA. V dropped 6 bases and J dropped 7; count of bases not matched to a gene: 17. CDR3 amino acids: CASRRGGGSPLQNEQFF. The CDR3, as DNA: TGTGCCAGCAGGCGGGGCGGGGGGTCTCCTTTACAAAATGAGCAGTTCTTC.

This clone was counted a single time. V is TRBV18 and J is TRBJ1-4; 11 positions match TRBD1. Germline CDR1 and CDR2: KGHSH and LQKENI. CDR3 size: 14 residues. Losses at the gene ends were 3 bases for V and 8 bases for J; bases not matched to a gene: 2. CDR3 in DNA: TGTGCCAGCTCACCGGACAGGGGGCGGGAAAAACTGTTTTTT. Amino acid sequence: CASSPDRGREKLFF. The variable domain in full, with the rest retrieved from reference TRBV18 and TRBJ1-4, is NAGVMQNPRHLVRRRGQEARLRCSPMKGHSHVYWYRQLPEEGLKFMVYLQKENIIDESGMPKERFSAEFPKEGPSILRIQQVVRGDSAAYFCASSPDRGREKLFFGSGTQLSVL.

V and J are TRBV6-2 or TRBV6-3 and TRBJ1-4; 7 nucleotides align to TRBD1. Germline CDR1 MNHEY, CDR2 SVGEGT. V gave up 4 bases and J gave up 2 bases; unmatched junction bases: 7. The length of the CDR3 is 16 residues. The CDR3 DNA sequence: TGTGCCAGCAGTTCGACAGGGAGACTCACTAATGAAAAACTGTTTTTT. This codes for CASSSTGRLTNEKLFF.

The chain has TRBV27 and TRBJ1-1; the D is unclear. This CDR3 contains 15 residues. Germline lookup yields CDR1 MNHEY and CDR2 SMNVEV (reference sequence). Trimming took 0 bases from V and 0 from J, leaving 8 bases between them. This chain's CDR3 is CASSLSPDLNTEAFF. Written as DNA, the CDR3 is TGTGCCAGCAGTTTATCCCCAGATTTGAACACTGAAGCTTTCTTT.

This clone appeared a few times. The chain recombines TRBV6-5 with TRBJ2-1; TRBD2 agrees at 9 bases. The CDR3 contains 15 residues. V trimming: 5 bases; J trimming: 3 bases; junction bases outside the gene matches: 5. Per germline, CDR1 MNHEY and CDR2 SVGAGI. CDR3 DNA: TGTGCCAGCAGTCCAGCGGGAGGACTCTACAATGAGCAGTTCTTC. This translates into CASSPAGGLYNEQFF.

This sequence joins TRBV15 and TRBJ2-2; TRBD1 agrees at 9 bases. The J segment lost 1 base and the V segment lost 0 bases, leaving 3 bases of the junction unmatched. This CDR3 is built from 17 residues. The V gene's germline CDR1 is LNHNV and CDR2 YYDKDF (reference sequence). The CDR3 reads CATSRESGQGNTGELFF. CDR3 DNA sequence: TGTGCCACCAGCAGAGAGTCGGGACAGGGGAACACCGGGGAGCTGTTTTTT. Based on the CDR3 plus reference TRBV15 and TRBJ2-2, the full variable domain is DAMVIQNPRYQVTQFGKPVTLSCSQTLNHNVMYWYQQKSSQAPKLLFHYYDKDFNNEADTPDNFQSRRPNTSFCFLDIRSPGLGDTAMYLCATSRESGQGNTGELFFGEGSRLTVL.

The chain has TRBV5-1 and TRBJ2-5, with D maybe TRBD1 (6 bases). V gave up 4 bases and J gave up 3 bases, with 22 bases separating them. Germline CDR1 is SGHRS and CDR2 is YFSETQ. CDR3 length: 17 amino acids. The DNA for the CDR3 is TGCGCCAGCAGCCCGGGGCAATTAGATGGGGGCAAAGAGACCCAGTACTTC. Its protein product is CASSPGQLDGGKETQYF.

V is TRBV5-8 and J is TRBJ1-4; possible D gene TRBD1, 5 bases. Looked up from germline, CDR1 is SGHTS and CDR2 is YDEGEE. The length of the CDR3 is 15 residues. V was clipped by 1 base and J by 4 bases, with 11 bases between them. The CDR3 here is CASSLLQAVNEKLFF. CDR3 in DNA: TGTGCCAGCAGCTTGTTACAGGCCGTTAATGAAAAACTGTTTTTT.

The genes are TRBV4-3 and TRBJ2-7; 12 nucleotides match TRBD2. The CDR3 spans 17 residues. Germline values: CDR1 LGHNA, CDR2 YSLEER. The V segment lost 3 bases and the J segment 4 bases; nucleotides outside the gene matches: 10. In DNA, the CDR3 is TGCGCCAGCAGCCACACACTGACTAGCGGGAGCTTGTACGAGCAGTACTTC. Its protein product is CASSHTLTSGSLYEQYF.

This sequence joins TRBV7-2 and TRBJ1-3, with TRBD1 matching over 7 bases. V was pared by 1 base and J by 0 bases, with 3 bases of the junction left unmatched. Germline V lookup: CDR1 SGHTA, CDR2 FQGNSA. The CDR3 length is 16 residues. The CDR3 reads CASSLGSGGSGNTIYF. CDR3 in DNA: TGTGCCAGCAGCTTAGGATCAGGGGGCTCTGGAAACACCATATATTTT.

This CDR3 is CASSGSTGGTEAFF. The DNA for the CDR3 is TGTGCCAGCAGCGGTTCTACAGGGGGCACTGAAGCTTTCTTT. The chain joins TRBV9 to TRBJ1-1, with TRBD1 matching over 8 bases. Germline V gene lookup returns CDR1 SGDLS and CDR2 YYNGEE. CDR3 size: 14 residues. With 3 bases clipped from V and 4 bases from J, the junction kept 5 bases outside the gene matches.

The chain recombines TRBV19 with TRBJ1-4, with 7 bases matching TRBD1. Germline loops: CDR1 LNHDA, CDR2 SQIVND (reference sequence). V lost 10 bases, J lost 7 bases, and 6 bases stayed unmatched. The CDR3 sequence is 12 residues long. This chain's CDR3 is CATQGKGEKLFF. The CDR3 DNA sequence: TGTGCCACACAGGGGAAAGGTGAAAAACTGTTTTTT. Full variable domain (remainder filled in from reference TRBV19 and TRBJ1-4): DGGITQSPKYLFRKEGQNVTLSCEQNLNHDAMYWYRQDPGQGLRLIYYSQIVNDFQKGDIAEGYSVSREKKESFPLTVTSAQKNPTAFYLCATQGKGEKLFFGSGTQLSVL.

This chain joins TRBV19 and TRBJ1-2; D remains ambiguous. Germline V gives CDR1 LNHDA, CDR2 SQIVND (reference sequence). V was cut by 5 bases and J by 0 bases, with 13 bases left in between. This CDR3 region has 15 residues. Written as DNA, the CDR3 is TGTGCCAGTAGTCCACAGTACCCTACTAACTATGGCTACACCTTC. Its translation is CASSPQYPTNYGYTF.

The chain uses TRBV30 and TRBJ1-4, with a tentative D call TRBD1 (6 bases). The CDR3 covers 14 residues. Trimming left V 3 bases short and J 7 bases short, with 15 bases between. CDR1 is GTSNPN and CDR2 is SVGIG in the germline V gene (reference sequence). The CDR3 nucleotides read TGTGCCTGGAGATGGCAGGGGCAGGGTGAAAAACTGTTTTTT. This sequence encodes CAWRWQGQGEKLFF.

The DNA for the CDR3 is TGCAGCGTTGGGGCGTCCCGGTCGGATACGCAGTATTTT. This codes for CSVGASRSDTQYF. The chain couples TRBV29-1 to TRBJ2-3; D is ambiguous. Germline V gene data show CDR1 as SQVTM and CDR2 as ANQGSEA. This CDR3 region has 13 residues. Trimming cost V 4 bases and J 6 bases, with 14 bases left between them.

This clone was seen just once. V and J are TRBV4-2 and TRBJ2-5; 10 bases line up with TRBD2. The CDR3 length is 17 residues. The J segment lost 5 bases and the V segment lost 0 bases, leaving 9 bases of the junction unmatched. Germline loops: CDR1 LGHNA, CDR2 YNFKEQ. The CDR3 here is CASSQDVSGGATETQYF. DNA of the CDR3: TGTGCCAGCAGCCAAGATGTAAGCGGGGGGGCCACGGAGACCCAGTACTTC.

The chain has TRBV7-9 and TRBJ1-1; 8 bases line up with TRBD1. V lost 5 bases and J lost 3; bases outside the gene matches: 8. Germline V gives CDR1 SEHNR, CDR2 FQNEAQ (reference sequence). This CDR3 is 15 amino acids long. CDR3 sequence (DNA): TGTGCCAGCAGCGCCCGACAGGGGATACACACTGAAGCTTTCTTT. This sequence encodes CASSARQGIHTEAFF.

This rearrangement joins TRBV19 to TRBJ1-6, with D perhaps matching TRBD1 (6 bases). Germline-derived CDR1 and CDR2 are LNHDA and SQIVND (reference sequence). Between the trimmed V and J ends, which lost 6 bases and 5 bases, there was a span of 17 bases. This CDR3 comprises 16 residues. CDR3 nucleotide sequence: TGTGCCAGTAGAACACAGGGAAGTTTCGATAATTCACCCCTCCACTTT. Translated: CASRTQGSFDNSPLHF.

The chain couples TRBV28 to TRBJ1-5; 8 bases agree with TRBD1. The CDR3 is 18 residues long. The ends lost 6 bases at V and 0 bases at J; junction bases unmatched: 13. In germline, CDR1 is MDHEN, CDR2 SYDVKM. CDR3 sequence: CASSPTDRGGNSNQPQHF. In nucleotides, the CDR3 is TGTGCCAGCAGCCCTACAGACAGGGGAGGAAATAGCAATCAGCCCCAGCATTTT.

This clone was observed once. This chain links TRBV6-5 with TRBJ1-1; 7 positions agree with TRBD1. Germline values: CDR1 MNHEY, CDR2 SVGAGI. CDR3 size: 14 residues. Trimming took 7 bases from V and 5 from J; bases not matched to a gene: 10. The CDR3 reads CASKVTGDGTEAFF. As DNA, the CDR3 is TGTGCCAGCAAGGTAACAGGGGACGGAACTGAAGCTTTCTTT.